The 27 T cell receptor beta chains presented below share a single source sample, sequenced in a study of naive and memory T cell subsets (dated by TCRdb to 2016 to 2017). General study outcomes and caveats: A few larger clonotypes were found in naive repertoires, especially CD8, and these larger clonotypes were possibly memory cells re-expressing CD45RA.

These receptors have no known antigen. Library preparation employed UMI-ligation and nested PCR. For sequencing, an Illumina MiSeq was employed. An equimolar mix of two oligonucleotides covering both TRBC1 and TRBC2 was used as the beta constant-region primer. Four rounds of PCR were used to amplify ligated cDNA, with nested alpha and beta constant-region primers being used together with the SP2 primer. TCRdb took the public reads, trimmed them with fastp at Q25, ran MiXCR for clone calling and kept in-frame beta chains. Here each entry gathers all rows of one CDR3 protein and keeps the most common genes and DNA. For this sample the table gives 120,000 to 150,000 distinct CDR3 sequences, of which roughly 22% were detected only once. The ten largest make up 0.085% to 0.11% of the sample. Sequenced sample: naive CD4+ T cells from blood. The cell subset or site label on this specimen signifies: naive T cells, CD45RA high CD27+. The receptors stem from a human donor in good health.

The rearrangement uses TRBV6-6 and TRBJ2-7; TRBD1 is a possible D gene (6 bases). Trimming shortened V by 5 bases and J by 0 bases, and 11 bases separated the two germline ends. Germline CDR1 MNHNY, CDR2 SVGAGI (reference sequence). The CDR3 length is 14 residues. The CDR3 is CASSNTGTSYEQYF. The CDR3 DNA reads TGTGCCAGCAGTAACACAGGGACCTCCTACGAGCAGTACTTC.

The V call is TRBV24-1, the J call TRBJ1-5, with D perhaps TRBD1 (6 bases). Trimming removed 4 bases from V and 3 bases from J, with 9 bases in between. Per the germline V gene, CDR1 is KGHDR and CDR2 is SFDVKD. This CDR3 contains 14 residues. The chain's CDR3 is CATSDPGANQPQHF. The CDR3 DNA is TGTGCCACCAGTGACCCAGGGGCCAATCAGCCCCAGCATTTT.

The chain carries TRBV9 and TRBJ1-1; D is unresolved. The V gene's germline CDR1 is SGDLS and CDR2 YYNGEE. Between the trimmed V and J ends, which lost 0 bases and 2 bases, there was a span of 5 bases. This CDR3 is built from 13 residues. The CDR3 DNA sequence: TGTGCCAGCAGCGTAGGGGCTAACACTGAAGCTTTCTTT. Protein: CASSVGANTEAFF.

At least ten counts were recorded for this clonotype. This chain connects TRBV11-2 to TRBJ2-5, with 8 bases matching TRBD2. The CDR3 extends over 15 amino acids. Germline assignment: CDR1 SGHAT and CDR2 FQNNGV. J was trimmed by 2 bases and V by 5 bases; bases with no gene match: 7. The CDR3 reads CASSPRTSWQETQYF. Here the CDR3 DNA reads TGTGCCAGCAGCCCTCGGACTAGCTGGCAAGAGACCCAGTACTTC.

This clonotype has just a few counts. V and J are TRBV6-1 and TRBJ2-6, with D perhaps TRBD1 (6 bases). Germline V gives CDR1 MNHNS, CDR2 SASEGT. V lost 7 bases and J 4 bases, leaving 14 bases between the germline ends. CDR3 length: 15 residues. The chain's CDR3 is CASIEAGAGANVLTF. CDR3 DNA sequence: TGTGCCAGCATCGAGGCAGGGGCAGGGGCCAACGTCCTGACTTTC.

This clonotype was detected only a few times. This rearrangement joins TRBV4-1 to TRBJ2-1; 12 bases agree with TRBD2. The germline CDR1 and CDR2 sequences are MGHRA and YSYEKL. Losses at the gene ends were 1 base for V and 7 bases for J; bases not matched to a gene: 5. This CDR3 has 16 residues. The CDR3 reads CASSQVPSGRVNEQFF. The CDR3 nucleotides are TGCGCCAGCAGCCAAGTACCTAGCGGGAGGGTTAATGAGCAGTTCTTC.

V usage is TRBV7-9 and J usage is TRBJ2-5, with D possibly matching TRBD2 (6 bases). This CDR3 is built from 15 residues. CDR1 is SEHNR, CDR2 FQNEAQ, per germline (reference sequence). Trimming stripped 3 bases from V and 2 bases from J, with 13 bases between. The CDR3 sequence is CASSFPSGLQETQYF. CDR3 in DNA: TGTGCCAGCAGCTTCCCCAGCGGGTTACAAGAGACCCAGTACTTC.

The rearrangement links TRBV28 to TRBJ2-1; 14 nucleotides agree with TRBD2. CDR3 length: 15 residues. With V trimmed by 5 bases and J by 8 bases, 5 bases remained unmatched. Germline assignment: CDR1 MDHEN and CDR2 SYDVKM. CDR3 amino acids: CASSGGTSGSYEQFF. DNA of the CDR3: TGTGCCAGCAGTGGGGGGACTAGCGGGAGCTATGAGCAGTTCTTC.

The CDR3 sequence is CASSGERTQFF. CDR3 nucleotides: TGTGCCAGCAGTGGTGAAAGGACCCAGTTCTTC. The chain combines TRBV2 with TRBJ2-1; the D is unclear. This CDR3 contains 11 residues. Per germline, CDR1 SNHLY and CDR2 FYNNEI. Trimming took off 4 bases at V and 13 bases at J, with 11 bases between the two ends.

This clonotype has more than one count but fewer than ten. V gene TRBV5-5 combines with J gene TRBJ2-3; no firm D call. Trimming took off 4 bases at V and 6 bases at J, with 9 bases between the two ends. Germline V gives CDR1 SGHKS, CDR2 YYEKEE (reference sequence). This CDR3 comprises 12 residues. CDR3 amino acids: CASSPGPDTQYF. In nucleotides, the CDR3 is TGTGCCAGCAGCCCAGGCCCCGATACGCAGTATTTT.

The CDR3, as DNA: TGTGCCAGCAGCCCCACAGGGGGCATCGGAGCTTTCTTT. Translation: CASSPTGGIGAFF. The genes are TRBV7-9 and TRBJ1-1; TRBD1 matches at 9 bases. CDR3 length: 13 amino acids. CDR1 and CDR2 (germline): SEHNR, FQNEAQ (reference sequence). Unmatched junction bases numbered 8, after V lost 5 bases and J lost 10 bases.

In this sample, this clonotype turned up many times. The chain recombines TRBV12-3 or TRBV12-4 with TRBJ1-4; a possible D gene is TRBD1 (6 bases). The CDR3 totals 14 residues. Trimming pared 4 bases from V and 5 bases from J, leaving 11 bases between. The CDR3 sequence is CASSSGQWNEKLFF. CDR3 DNA sequence: TGTGCCAGCAGTTCGGGACAATGGAATGAAAAACTGTTTTTT.

The rearrangement uses TRBV29-1 and TRBJ2-3; 8 bases line up with TRBD2. CDR3 length: 13 amino acids. V lost 6 bases and J lost 0; bases outside the gene matches: 2. The germline gives CDR1 SQVTM, CDR2 ANQGSEA. The CDR3 here is CSVASGSTDTQYF. The CDR3, as DNA: TGCAGCGTAGCTAGCGGGAGCACAGATACGCAGTATTTT.

V is TRBV6-5 and J is TRBJ1-4; D ambiguous. The CDR3 contains 13 residues. The ends were cut back, 10 bases at V and 8 bases at J, with 17 bases in the middle. Germline values: CDR1 MNHEY, CDR2 SVGAGI. As DNA, the CDR3 is TGTGCCACCCATCCTGCGGGAGGGGAAAAACTGTTTTTT. This gives the protein CATHPAGGEKLFF.

The table lists this clonotype with a few counts. The chain employs TRBV24-1 and TRBJ2-1; D is perhaps TRBD1 or TRBD2 (5 bases each). Germline loops: CDR1 KGHDR, CDR2 SFDVKD. Trimming removed 3 bases from V and 8 bases from J, with 16 bases in between. The CDR3 extends over 15 amino acids. In nucleotides, the CDR3 is TGTGCCACCAGTGATAAGCGGACCGTAGGGGATGAGCAGTTCTTC. Translation gives CATSDKRTVGDEQFF.

The chain has TRBV10-3 and TRBJ2-1, with 8 positions matching TRBD2. The CDR3 has 18 residues. Trimming took 8 bases from V and 3 from J; bases not matched to a gene: 18. In germline, CDR1 is ENHRY, CDR2 SYGVKD. CDR3 in amino acids: CAIPPGRAPLLCYNEQFF. The CDR3 DNA sequence: TGTGCCATCCCCCCCGGGAGGGCCCCGCTCCTGTGCTACAATGAGCAGTTCTTC.

V gene TRBV20-1 combines with J gene TRBJ1-6, with D perhaps matching TRBD1 (6 bases). Trimming left V 2 bases short and J 14 bases short, with 16 bases between. Germline V lookup: CDR1 DFQATT, CDR2 SNEGSKA (reference sequence). This CDR3 region has 13 residues. Here the CDR3 reads CSARKPGEFTLHF. The CDR3 coding sequence is TGCAGTGCTAGAAAGCCAGGGGAATTCACCCTCCACTTT.

This clonotype was found many times. This rearrangement joins TRBV27 to TRBJ2-3; D is unresolved. There are 15 residues in the CDR3. Germline V gene data show CDR1 as MNHEY and CDR2 as SMNVEV (reference sequence). The V gene lost 0 bases and the J gene lost 4 bases, with 11 bases spanning the gap. CDR3 nucleotides: TGTGCCAGCAGTTTATCGATATCAGTACCAGATACGCAGTATTTT. Translating it yields CASSLSISVPDTQYF.

This clonotype was picked up a small number of times. The chain has TRBV3-1 and TRBJ2-3, with 8 bases fitting TRBD1. The ends lost 4 bases at V and 7 bases at J; junction bases unmatched: 4. The germline V gene has CDR1 LGHDT and CDR2 YNNKEL (reference sequence). The CDR3 totals 13 residues. The CDR3 DNA is TGTGCCAGCAGCCTCAACAGGGGGTATACGCAGTATTTT. This encodes CASSLNRGYTQYF.

The chain has TRBV27 and TRBJ2-7; 12 nucleotides agree with TRBD1. This CDR3 is built from 17 residues. J gave up 5 bases and V 4 bases, and 12 bases lay outside the gene matches. Germline V gives CDR1 MNHEY, CDR2 SMNVEV (reference sequence). This CDR3 is CASSSSRQGQGANEQYF. CDR3 DNA sequence: TGTGCCAGCAGTTCCTCCAGACAGGGACAGGGGGCTAACGAGCAGTACTTC.

This clonotype was seen a handful of times. The chain links TRBV6-1 to TRBJ2-3; D is perhaps TRBD2 (5 bases). V was clipped by 7 bases and J by 0 bases, with 8 bases between them. There are 13 residues in the CDR3. CDR1 is MNHNS, CDR2 SASEGT, per germline. The CDR3 spells CASNRRSTDTQYF. The DNA of the CDR3 is TGTGCCAGCAATAGGAGGAGCACAGATACGCAGTATTTT.

J is TRBJ2-1 and V is TRBV3-1, with 8 bases identical to TRBD2. The CDR3 runs 16 residues. Germline CDR1 LGHDT, CDR2 YNNKEL (reference sequence). J was trimmed by 8 bases and V by 2 bases; bases with no gene match: 11. The CDR3 DNA reads TGTGCCAGCAGCCAAAGACCCAGCGGGAGACCGCATGAGCAGTTCTTC. It encodes CASSQRPSGRPHEQFF.

This clonotype has at least ten counts. The CDR3 spells CSATDRATYEQYF. As DNA, the CDR3 is TGCAGTGCTACGGACCGAGCCACCTACGAGCAGTACTTC. This chain joins TRBV20-1 and TRBJ2-7; D is unresolved. The CDR3 totals 13 residues. The germline gives CDR1 DFQATT, CDR2 SNEGSKA (reference sequence). Trimming shortened V by 4 bases and J by 2 bases, and 12 bases separated the two germline ends.

This clonotype was seen more than once but under ten times. V usage is TRBV28 and J usage is TRBJ2-1; 12 bases line up with TRBD2. CDR1 is MDHEN, CDR2 SYDVKM, per germline. This CDR3 contains 16 residues. Unmatched junction bases numbered 4, after V lost 2 bases and J lost 5 bases. The CDR3 sequence: CASSLVGLAGNNEQFF. CDR3 DNA sequence: TGTGCCAGCAGTTTAGTCGGACTAGCGGGAAACAATGAGCAGTTCTTC.

The genes are TRBV5-1 and TRBJ2-5, with D uncertain. Trimming left V 4 bases short and J 0 bases short, with 4 bases between. Germline loops: CDR1 SGHRS, CDR2 YFSETQ. The CDR3 covers 12 residues. CDR3 in amino acids: CASSMHQETQYF. The CDR3 coding sequence is TGCGCCAGCAGCATGCACCAAGAGACCCAGTACTTC.

This clonotype was seen many times. V gene TRBV12-3 or TRBV12-4 combines with J gene TRBJ1-1; unclear D gene. This CDR3 is 14 amino acids long. Trimming cost V 2 bases and J 0 bases, with 7 bases left between them. CDR3 sequence (DNA): TGTGCCAGCAGTTTATCGGGTCTGAACACTGAAGCTTTCTTT. It codes for CASSLSGLNTEAFF.

This clonotype was counted only a few times. The chain is built from TRBV19 and TRBJ1-4; 10 nucleotides align to TRBD1. The germline gives CDR1 LNHDA, CDR2 SQIVND (reference sequence). CDR3 size: 16 residues. V dropped 4 bases and J dropped 6; count of bases not matched to a gene: 8. The CDR3 nucleotides read TGTGCCAGTAGTAGAACCCTCGGGACAGGGGATGAAAAACTGTTTTTT. As protein: CASSRTLGTGDEKLFF.